This is a list of T cell receptor beta chains from one sample in a study of T cell changes during pregnancy in multiple sclerosis. Repertoires were generated with immunoSEQ multiplex PCR, while TCRdb's copy carries only in-frame clones and drops some. The table shows 70,000 to 100,000 clones, with over 85% occurring only once. Specimen: peripheral blood, collected in the first trimester of pregnancy. The receptor source for this set is a female donor with multiple sclerosis, enrolled in a pregnancy study. CDR3s include the opening cysteine and the closing phenylalanine or tryptophan. The order of the fields is J gene, clone size, V gene, D gene, CDR3 protein, CDR3 DNA. A D gene is named only where the DNA matches it firmly. Clone size, where shown, is once, few, many, or a class for clones that have expanded.

TRBJ2-7 . TRBV25-1 . CASSAQGSYEQYF TGTGCCAGCAGCGCTCAGGGCTCCTACGAGCAGTACTTC
TRBJ1-1 . TRBV4-1 . CASSQESAGLPTGTEAFF TGCGCCAGCAGCCAAGAGTCGGCCGGATTACCGACGGGCACTGAAGCTTTCTTT
TRBJ1-5 . TRBV19 . CASSIIRVRYVDGNQPQHF TGTGCCAGTAGTATCATCCGGGTACGGTATGTTGATGGCAATCAGCCCCAGCATTTT
TRBJ2-2 . TRBV4-1 TRBD1 CASSHWDRTNTGELFF TGCGCCAGCAGCCATTGGGACAGAACGAACACCGGGGAGCTGTTTTTT
TRBJ2-7 . TRBV27 . CASSSGGQTYEQYF TGTGCCAGCAGTTCTGGCGGACAGACCTACGAGCAGTACTTC
TRBJ2-3 once TRBV7-3 TRBD2 CASSPPGLEEPDTQYF TGTGCCAGCAGCCCACCGGGACTAGAGGAACCAGATACGCAGTATTTT
TRBJ1-2 . TRBV18 TRBD1 CASSPRDRDLYGYTF TGTGCCAGCTCACCTAGGGACAGAGACCTCTATGGCTACACCTTC
TRBJ1-5 medium-sized TRBV12-5 . CASGSDSPGDQPQHF TGTGCTAGTGGTTCCGACTCACCAGGGGATCAGCCCCAGCATTTT
TRBJ1-1 . TRBV27 TRBD1 CASSGDRGHTEAFF TGTGCCAGCAGTGGGGACAGGGGGCACACTGAAGCTTTCTTT
TRBJ1-2 . TRBV7-9 . CASSRGWGYTF TGTGCCAGCAGTCGGGGATGGGGCTACACCTTC
TRBJ1-1 . TRBV19 . CASSWPNTEAFF TGTGCCAGTAGTTGGCCGAACACTGAAGCTTTCTTT
TRBJ1-2 . TRBV5-1 . CASSLATGNSYGYTF TGCGCCAGCAGCTTGGCCACAGGAAACTCCTATGGCTACACCTTC
TRBJ1-1 . TRBV2 . CASSEAHQGGTEAFF TGTGCCAGCAGTGAAGCGCACCAGGGAGGCACTGAAGCTTTCTTT
TRBJ2-7 . TRBV4-1 . CASSQVVSGEQYF TGCGCCAGCAGCCAAGTGGTTAGCGGCGAGCAGTACTTC
TRBJ1-5 . TRBV5-3 . CARSLECSALGNQPQHF TGTGCCAGAAGCTTGGAATGTAGTGCACTGGGCAATCAGCCCCAGCATTTT
TRBJ2-7 . TRBV5-1 . CASSWGGPSPYEQYF TGCGCCAGCAGTTGGGGGGGGCCTTCCCCCTACGAGCAGTACTTC